Each of the 18 T cell receptor beta chains below was sequenced from the same sample in a study of T cells in tumors after PD-1 blockade. TCRdb's table, derived via immunoSEQ multiplex PCR, lists solely in-frame clones and lacks some. The sample holds approximately 47,000 clones, approximately 84% seen once. Sequenced here: PBMCs, sampled before anti-PD-1 treatment. The source is a human donor with basal cell carcinoma.

This rearrangement joins TRBV19 to TRBJ2-5, with 9 bases aligning to TRBD2. V lost 3 bases, J lost 4 bases, and 15 bases stayed unmatched. Germline CDR1 reads LNHDA; CDR2 reads SQIVND (reference sequence). This CDR3 has 18 amino acids. CDR3 nucleotide sequence: TGTGCCAGTAGTATTTCCAGAGCGGGACTAGCAGCCCCAGAGACCCAGTACTTC. This gives the protein CASSISRAGLAAPETQYF.

This clone was recorded once. The J gene is TRBJ1-2, the V gene TRBV7-9, with unresolved D. From germline, CDR1 is SEHNR and CDR2 FQNEAQ (reference sequence). V was shortened by 5 bases and J by 2 bases, with 15 bases between the two germline ends. The CDR3 has 15 amino acids. CDR3 sequence (DNA): TGTGCCAGCAGCCCCTATTTCAGCGCCAACTATGGCTACACCTTC. Its protein is CASSPYFSANYGYTF.

The chain combines TRBV6-6 with TRBJ2-7; unclear D gene. The germline CDR1 and CDR2 sequences are MNHNY and SVGAGI (reference sequence). The ends were cut back, 0 bases at V and 2 bases at J, with 8 bases in the middle. The CDR3 is 14 amino acids. The CDR3 DNA is TGTGCCAGCAGTTACTCGAAAACAGCCTACGAGCAGTACTTC. It specifies CASSYSKTAYEQYF.

V is TRBV28 and J is TRBJ2-7; D possibly corresponds to TRBD2 (6 bases). Germline V gene lookup returns CDR1 MDHEN and CDR2 SYDVKM. The CDR3 totals 16 residues. The V end was cut by 2 bases, the J end by 7 bases, with 21 bases between. CDR3 sequence: CASSLLSGGPRREQYF. CDR3 nucleotide sequence: TGTGCCAGCAGTTTACTGTCCGGGGGTCCTCGGAGGGAGCAGTACTTC.

The rearrangement joins TRBV28 to TRBJ1-5, with 9 bases identical to TRBD1. CDR1 MDHEN and CDR2 SYDVKM come from the germline V gene. The CDR3 is 14 residues long. J gave up 7 bases and V 6 bases, and 7 bases lay outside the gene matches. This CDR3 is CASSSGTGRQPQHF. In nucleotides, the CDR3 is TGTGCCAGCAGCTCCGGGACAGGGAGGCAGCCCCAGCATTTT.

The V call is TRBV19, the J call TRBJ1-4; a weak D match, TRBD1 (5 bases). In germline, CDR1 is LNHDA, CDR2 SQIVND (reference sequence). The CDR3 totals 14 residues. V lost 6 bases, J lost 8 bases, and 16 bases lay in between. The CDR3 DNA is TGTGCCAGTAGAACAACAGGAAAAGGGGAAAAACTGTTTTTT. Its translation: CASRTTGKGEKLFF.

CDR3 residues: CASSWGTASNQPQHF. CDR3 sequence (DNA): TGCGCCAGCAGCTGGGGGACAGCTAGCAATCAGCCCCAGCATTTT. The rearrangement joins TRBV5-1 to TRBJ1-5, with TRBD1 matching 7 bases. Germline V gene lookup returns CDR1 SGHRS and CDR2 YFSETQ. Trimming cost V 3 bases and J 0 bases; bases outside gene matches: 3. This CDR3 has 15 amino acids.

The CDR3 nucleotides are TGTGCCAGCAGCGGACTAGCGGGGGTGACAGATACGCAGTATTTT. It codes for CASSGLAGVTDTQYF. The chain is built from TRBV7-9 and TRBJ2-3; 13 bases line up with TRBD2. V was pared by 5 bases and J by 3 bases, with 2 bases of the junction left unmatched. The CDR3 has 15 amino acids. The germline CDR1 and CDR2 sequences are SEHNR and FQNEAQ (reference sequence).

This rearrangement joins TRBV10-3 to TRBJ2-6, with TRBD1 matching 11 bases. This CDR3 contains 17 residues. V lost 4 bases to trimming and J lost 3 bases; unmatched junction nucleotides: 5. The V gene's germline CDR1 is ENHRY and CDR2 SYGVKD. The CDR3 nucleotides read TGTGCCATCAGTGCCACGGACAGGGGGCTTGGGGCCAACGTCCTGACTTTC. Its translation is CAISATDRGLGANVLTF.

The chain is built from TRBV7-9 and TRBJ2-5, with D possibly matching TRBD1 (6 bases). CDR1 is SEHNR and CDR2 is FQNEAQ in the germline V gene (reference sequence). This CDR3 contains 15 residues. V lost 3 bases to trimming and J lost 1 base, with 12 bases between them. The CDR3 loop is CASSFGADSQETQYF. In DNA form, the CDR3 reads TGTGCCAGCAGCTTCGGGGCGGACAGCCAAGAGACCCAGTACTTC.

The chain combines TRBV9 with TRBJ1-1; no clear D. Germline loops: CDR1 SGDLS, CDR2 YYNGEE. V was trimmed by 2 bases and J by 5 bases, leaving 13 bases between them. The CDR3 covers 14 residues. The CDR3 DNA reads as TGTGCCAGCAGCGTGACAAGCTCGAATACTGAAGCTTTCTTT. This translates into CASSVTSSNTEAFF.

The chain combines TRBV5-1 with TRBJ1-2, with 9 bases matching TRBD1. Per the germline V gene, CDR1 is SGHRS and CDR2 is YFSETQ. This CDR3 has 15 residues. V gave up 1 base and J gave up 8 bases; unmatched junction bases: 9. The CDR3 reads CASSLTGGEGKGYTF. The CDR3 nucleotides are TGCGCCAGCAGCTTGACAGGGGGCGAGGGTAAAGGCTACACCTTC.

The chain joins TRBV27 to TRBJ1-4, with unresolved D. This CDR3 is built from 15 residues. Germline V gives CDR1 MNHEY, CDR2 SMNVEV (reference sequence). Trimming shortened V by 6 bases and J by 4 bases, and 15 bases separated the two germline ends. The CDR3 coding sequence is TGTGCCAGCAGCCCGCCCGGCCCGCGTAATGAAAAACTGTTTTTT. It codes for CASSPPGPRNEKLFF.

The V call is TRBV12-2, the J call TRBJ1-2. TRBV12-2 has pseudogene status. CDR3 length equals 12 residues. The CDR3 DNA reads as TGTGCAAGTCGCTTAGTTGTGGGTGGCTACACCTTC. Its protein product is CASRLVVGGYTF.

The chain has TRBV2 and TRBJ1-5; D not resolved. Trimming removed 0 bases at V and 1 base at J, with 7 bases between. Germline V gene lookup returns CDR1 SNHLY and CDR2 FYNNEI. CDR3 size: 15 residues. The CDR3 is CASSEALRSNQPQHF. The CDR3 nucleotides are TGTGCCAGCAGTGAAGCGCTTCGAAGCAATCAGCCCCAGCATTTT.

The V and J genes are TRBV2 and TRBJ2-6; 7 nucleotides match TRBD1. CDR1 is SNHLY and CDR2 is FYNNEI in the germline V gene. The CDR3 is made up of 18 amino acids. Trimming at V came to 2 bases and at J to 2 bases, leaving 9 bases not matched to a gene. The CDR3 region has the DNA TGTGCCAGCAGTGAAACGGGCAGGGGGTTACCTGGGGCCAACGTCCTGACTTTC. Its protein product is CASSETGRGLPGANVLTF. The variable domain in full, with the rest retrieved from reference TRBV2 and TRBJ2-6, is EPEVTQTPSHQVTQMGQEVILRCVPISNHLYFYWYRQILGQKVEFLVSFYNNEISEKSEIFDDQFSVERPDGSNFTLKIRSTKLEDSAMYFCASSETGRGLPGANVLTFGAGSRLTVL.

This clone occurred a few times. The CDR3 sequence: CARTQRIGTHQPQHF. The DNA of the CDR3 is TGTGCCAGAACTCAAAGGATAGGGACCCACCAGCCCCAGCATTTT. The V call is TRBV5-3, the J call TRBJ1-5, with D possibly TRBD1 on 5 matching bases. TRBV5-3 is an ORF, and what it does is uncertain. Trimming stripped 6 bases from V and 7 bases from J, with 20 bases between. The CDR3 covers 15 residues.

The rearrangement uses TRBV2 and TRBJ2-5; either TRBD1 or TRBD2 may fit D (5 bases each). CDR3 length: 16 amino acids. Germline V CDR1 and CDR2: SNHLY, FYNNEI. Trimming took 1 base from V and 2 from J, leaving 14 bases between them. The CDR3 here is CASSEEKGRAQETQYF. The CDR3, as DNA: TGTGCCAGCAGTGAAGAGAAGGGGCGGGCGCAAGAGACCCAGTACTTC.